This T cell receptor beta chain was recovered during a study of T cell changes during pregnancy in multiple sclerosis. Sequencing was performed with immunoSEQ multiplex PCR; in TCRdb, only in-frame clones are kept and a portion is missing. In the table there are tens of thousands of clones, roughly 90% of which are singletons. With 3 bases clipped from V and 10 bases from J, the junction kept 12 bases outside the gene matches. The germline V gene has CDR1 MDHEN and CDR2 SYDVKM. The CDR3 covers 16 residues. The chain carries TRBV28 and TRBJ1-6; 7 positions match TRBD1. Specimen: peripheral blood, collected in the first trimester of pregnancy. The clonotype was recovered from a female donor in good health, enrolled as a control in a pregnancy study. The CDR3 spells CASSLTGSPLRSPLHF. The CDR3 nucleotides are TGTGCCAGCAGTTTGACAGGGAGTCCCCTAAGATCACCCCTCCACTTT.